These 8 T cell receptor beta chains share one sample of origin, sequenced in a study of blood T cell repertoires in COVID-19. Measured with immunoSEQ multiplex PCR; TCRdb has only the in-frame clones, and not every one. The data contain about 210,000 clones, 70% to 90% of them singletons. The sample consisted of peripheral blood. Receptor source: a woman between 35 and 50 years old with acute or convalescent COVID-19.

Here the CDR3 reads CASSPPGQMNTEAFF. The CDR3 DNA follows: TGTGCCAGCAGTCCTCCGGGACAGATGAACACTGAAGCTTTCTTT. The rearrangement uses TRBV5-4 and TRBJ1-1, with 7 positions matching TRBD1. This CDR3 has 15 amino acids. V gave up 5 bases and J gave up 0 bases; unmatched junction bases: 7. Germline V CDR1 and CDR2: SGHNT, YYREEE (reference sequence).

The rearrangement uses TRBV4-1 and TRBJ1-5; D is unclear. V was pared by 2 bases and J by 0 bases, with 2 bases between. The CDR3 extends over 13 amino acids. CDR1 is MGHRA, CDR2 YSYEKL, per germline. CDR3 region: CASSQYSNQPQHF. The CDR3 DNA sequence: TGCGCCAGCAGCCAATATAGCAATCAGCCCCAGCATTTT.

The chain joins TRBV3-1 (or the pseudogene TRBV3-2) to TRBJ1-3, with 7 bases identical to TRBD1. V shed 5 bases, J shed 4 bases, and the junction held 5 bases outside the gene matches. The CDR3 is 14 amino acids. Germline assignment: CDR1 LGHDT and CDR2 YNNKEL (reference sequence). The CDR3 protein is CASSDLQGGNTIYF. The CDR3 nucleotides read TGTGCCAGCAGCGACCTACAGGGGGGAAACACCATATATTTT.

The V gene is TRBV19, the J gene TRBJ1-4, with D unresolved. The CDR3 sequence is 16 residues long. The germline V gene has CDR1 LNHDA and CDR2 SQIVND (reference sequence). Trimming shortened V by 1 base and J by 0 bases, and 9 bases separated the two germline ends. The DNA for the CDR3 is TGTGCCAGTAGTATAGGGTATAGTCCAACTAATGAAAAACTGTTTTTT. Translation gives CASSIGYSPTNEKLFF.

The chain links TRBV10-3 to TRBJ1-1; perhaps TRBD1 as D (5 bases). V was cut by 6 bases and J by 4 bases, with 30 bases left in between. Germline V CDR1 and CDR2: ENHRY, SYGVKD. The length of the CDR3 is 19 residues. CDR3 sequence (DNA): TGTGCCATCAGCCCCTCGAGTTGGGGGGAGGGGAGGACCGGCACTGAAGCTTTCTTT. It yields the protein CAISPSSWGEGRTGTEAFF.

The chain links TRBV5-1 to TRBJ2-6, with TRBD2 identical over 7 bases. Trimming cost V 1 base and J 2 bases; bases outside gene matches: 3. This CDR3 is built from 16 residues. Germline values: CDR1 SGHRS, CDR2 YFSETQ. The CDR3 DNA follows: TGCGCCAGCAGCTTGTGGGGAGGGACTGGGGCCAACGTCCTGACTTTC. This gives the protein CASSLWGGTGANVLTF. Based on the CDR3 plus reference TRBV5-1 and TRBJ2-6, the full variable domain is KAGVTQTPRYLIKTRGQQVTLSCSPISGHRSVSWYQQTPGQGLQFLFEYFSETQRNKGNFPGRFSGRQFSNSRSEMNVSTLELGDSALYLCASSLWGGTGANVLTFGAGSRLTVL.

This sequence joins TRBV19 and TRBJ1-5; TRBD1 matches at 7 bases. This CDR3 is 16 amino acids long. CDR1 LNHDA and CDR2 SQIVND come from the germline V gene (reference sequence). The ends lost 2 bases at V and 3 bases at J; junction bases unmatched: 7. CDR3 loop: CASSITGGGVNQPQHF. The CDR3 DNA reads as TGTGCCAGTAGTATAACGGGAGGGGGCGTCAATCAGCCCCAGCATTTT.

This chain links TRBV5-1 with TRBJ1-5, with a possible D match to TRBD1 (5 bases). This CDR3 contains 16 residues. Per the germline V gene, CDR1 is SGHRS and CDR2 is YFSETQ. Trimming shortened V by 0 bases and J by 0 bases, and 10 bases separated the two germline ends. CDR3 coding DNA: TGCGCCAGCAGCTTGGAGGGACTACATAGCAATCAGCCCCAGCATTTT. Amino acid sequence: CASSLEGLHSNQPQHF. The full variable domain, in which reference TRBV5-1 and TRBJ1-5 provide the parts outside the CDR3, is KAGVTQTPRYLIKTRGQQVTLSCSPISGHRSVSWYQQTPGQGLQFLFEYFSETQRNKGNFPGRFSGRQFSNSRSEMNVSTLELGDSALYLCASSLEGLHSNQPQHFGDGTRLSIL.